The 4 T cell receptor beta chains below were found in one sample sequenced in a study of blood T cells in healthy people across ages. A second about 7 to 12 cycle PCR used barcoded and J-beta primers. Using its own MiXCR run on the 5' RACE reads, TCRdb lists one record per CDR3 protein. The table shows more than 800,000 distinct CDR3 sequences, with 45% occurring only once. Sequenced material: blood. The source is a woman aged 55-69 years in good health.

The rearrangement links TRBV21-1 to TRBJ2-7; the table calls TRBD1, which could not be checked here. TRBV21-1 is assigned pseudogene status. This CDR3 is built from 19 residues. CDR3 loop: CASSPIKPGTGHRFNEQYF. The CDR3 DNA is TGTGCCAGCAGCCCTATAAAACCCGGGACAGGGCATCGGTTCAACGAGCAGTACTTC.

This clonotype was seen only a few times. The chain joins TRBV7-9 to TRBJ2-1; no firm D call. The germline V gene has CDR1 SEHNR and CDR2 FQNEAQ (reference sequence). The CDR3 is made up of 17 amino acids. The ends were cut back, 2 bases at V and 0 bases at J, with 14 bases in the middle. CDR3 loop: CASSLFGWAGSYNEQFF. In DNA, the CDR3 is TGTGCCAGCAGCTTATTCGGGTGGGCTGGCTCCTACAATGAGCAGTTCTTC.

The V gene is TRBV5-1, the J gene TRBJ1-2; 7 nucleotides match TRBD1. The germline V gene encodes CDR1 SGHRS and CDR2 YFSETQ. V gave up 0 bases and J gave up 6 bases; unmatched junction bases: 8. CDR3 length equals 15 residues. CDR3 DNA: TGCGCCAGCAGCTTGGTGGTAGGGGGCGCCGATGGCTACACCTTC. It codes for CASSLVVGGADGYTF.

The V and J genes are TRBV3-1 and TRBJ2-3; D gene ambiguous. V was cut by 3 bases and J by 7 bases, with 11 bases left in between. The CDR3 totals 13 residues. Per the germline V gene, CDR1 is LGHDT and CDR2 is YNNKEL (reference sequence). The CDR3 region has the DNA TGTGCCAGCAGCCATGGAAACAAACATACGCAGTATTTT. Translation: CASSHGNKHTQYF.